The 28 T cell receptor beta chains listed next were all sequenced from one sample in a study of T cell repertoires in cytomegalovirus infection. TCRdb recomputed calls from the reads with MiXCR, one row per CDR3 protein. This table has 200,000 to 300,000 distinct CDR3 sequences, 12% appearing once. Input material: PBMCs. Receptor source: a human donor in good health (CMV status not recorded). Some clones in this sample may be carry-over from other donors' samples.

The chain carries TRBV28 and TRBJ2-2; D gene ambiguous. Germline CDR1 MDHEN, CDR2 SYDVKM. Deletions cut 2 bases from V and 5 bases from J, with 21 bases between. The CDR3 is made up of 18 amino acids. The CDR3 loop is CASSLGPRDAWRTGELFF. The CDR3 nucleotides read TGTGCCAGCAGTTTAGGCCCTCGAGACGCGTGGAGAACCGGGGAGCTGTTTTTT.

The genes are TRBV6-6 and TRBJ1-5; 9 positions agree with TRBD1. The CDR3 covers 15 residues. Germline V gene data show CDR1 as MNHNY and CDR2 as SVGAGI (reference sequence). The ends lost 6 bases at V and 6 bases at J; junction bases unmatched: 9. The CDR3 sequence: CASSDTGGWGQPQHF. DNA for the CDR3: TGTGCCAGCAGCGATACAGGGGGCTGGGGTCAGCCCCAGCATTTT.

The rearrangement joins TRBV7-2 to TRBJ2-2, with 7 bases aligning to TRBD1. The CDR3 spans 15 residues. Germline loops: CDR1 SGHTA, CDR2 FQGNSA. V shed 4 bases and J 1 base; nucleotides not matched to a gene: 3. CDR3: CASSSYRGNTGELFF. In nucleotides, the CDR3 is TGTGCCAGCAGCTCATACAGGGGGAACACCGGGGAGCTGTTTTTT.

In its sample, this clonotype was seen many times. V gene TRBV7-2 combines with J gene TRBJ1-5; D not resolved. V lost 1 base and J 5 bases, leaving 12 bases between the germline ends. Germline-derived CDR1 and CDR2 are SGHTA and FQGNSA. The length of the CDR3 is 15 residues. The CDR3 DNA follows: TGTGCCAGCAGCTTAGTTGGTGGCGGGGATCAGCCCCAGCATTTT. Encoded protein: CASSLVGGGDQPQHF.

This clonotype was counted a few times. The chain combines TRBV20-1 with TRBJ1-1; D is uncertain. V lost 0 bases, J lost 1 base, and 15 bases lay in between. The CDR3 is 16 residues long. CDR1 and CDR2 from the germline V gene are DFQATT and SNEGSKA (reference sequence). CDR3 DNA: TGCAGTGCTAGAGATCGTCTCCCACTCTCGAACACTGAAGCTTTCTTT. It is translated as CSARDRLPLSNTEAFF.

CDR3 amino acids: CASSQMGTSGRGGLPQYF. In DNA, the CDR3 is TGCGCCAGCAGCCAGATGGGGACTAGCGGGAGGGGCGGCTTGCCCCAGTACTTC. This sequence joins TRBV4-3 and TRBJ2-5; 16 nucleotides line up with TRBD2. The CDR3 runs 18 residues. With V trimmed by 3 bases and J by 9 bases, 13 bases remained unmatched. Germline V gene sequence: CDR1 LGHNA, CDR2 YSLEER.

This clonotype was found a few times. The rearrangement uses TRBV6-1 and TRBJ2-5; TRBD2 is a possible D gene (5 bases). The CDR3 covers 13 residues. V dropped 6 bases and J dropped 5 bases, with 13 bases sitting between them. Germline CDR1 MNHNS, CDR2 SASEGT. The CDR3 loop reads CASRVPGGETQYF. The CDR3 DNA follows: TGTGCCAGCAGGGTCCCAGGCGGGGAGACCCAGTACTTC.

The chain joins TRBV4-2 to TRBJ2-7; TRBD2 matches at 14 bases. The CDR3 loop spans 17 amino acids. Germline V lookup: CDR1 LGHNA, CDR2 YNFKEQ. Trimming took 0 bases from V and 7 from J; bases not matched to a gene: 8. The CDR3 loop reads CASSQESGLAGVQEQYF. The CDR3 nucleotides read TGTGCCAGCAGCCAAGAATCGGGACTAGCGGGGGTGCAAGAGCAGTACTTC.

There are many counts of this clonotype. CDR3 region: CASSLGGSGGEQYF. DNA for the CDR3: TGTGCCAGCAGCTTAGGGGGGTCGGGAGGTGAGCAGTACTTC. The chain uses TRBV7-2 and TRBJ2-7, with TRBD2 identical over 7 bases. Germline V gene lookup returns CDR1 SGHTA and CDR2 FQGNSA. The J segment lost 7 bases and the V segment lost 1 base, leaving 7 bases of the junction unmatched. This CDR3 is built from 14 residues.

V and J are TRBV24-1 and TRBJ1-2; no firm D call. V gave up 3 bases and J gave up 3 bases, with 10 bases separating them. CDR3 length: 14 amino acids. Germline values: CDR1 KGHDR, CDR2 SFDVKD. CDR3 residues: CATSDGMSDYGYTF. Written as DNA, the CDR3 is TGTGCCACCAGTGATGGTATGTCCGACTATGGCTACACCTTC.

This clonotype has a single count. Compared with germline, one end of the junction differs, possibly owing to a read error. This chain connects TRBV25-1 to TRBJ2-1; 15 bases map to TRBD2. Looked up from germline, CDR1 is MGHDK and CDR2 is SYGVNS. The CDR3 is 17 residues long. CDR3 amino acids: CASSESAPGTSGRRQLF. For the CDR3, the DNA is TGTGCCAGCAGTGAATCGGCCCCCGGGACTAGCGGGAGGAGGCAGTTGTTC.

This clonotype was recorded many times. The chain uses TRBV7-9 and TRBJ2-5; D uncertain. Germline V gene sequence: CDR1 SEHNR, CDR2 FQNEAQ (reference sequence). The V gene lost 3 bases and the J gene lost 1 base, with 6 bases spanning the gap. The CDR3 is 13 residues long. The CDR3, as DNA: TGTGCCAGCAGCTTTGGCAGCCAAGAGACCCAGTACTTC. Protein: CASSFGSQETQYF.

The J gene is TRBJ1-1, the V gene TRBV18, with D tentatively TRBD1 (5 bases). Looked up from germline, CDR1 is KGHSH and CDR2 is LQKENI. V was pared by 5 bases and J by 1 base, with 8 bases between. This CDR3 contains 13 residues. CDR3 sequence: CASSSDKNTEAFF. The CDR3 DNA reads TGTGCCAGCTCATCGGACAAGAACACTGAAGCTTTCTTT.

The chain combines TRBV5-1 with TRBJ2-7; 13 positions agree with TRBD2. The CDR3 loop spans 15 amino acids. Germline CDR1 SGHRS, CDR2 YFSETQ. Losses at the gene ends were 2 bases for V and 2 bases for J; bases not matched to a gene: 1. The CDR3 protein is CASSFGLAGAYEQYF. The DNA of the CDR3 is TGCGCCAGCAGCTTTGGACTAGCGGGAGCCTACGAGCAGTACTTC.

This clonotype was seen a few times. The V and J genes are TRBV5-1 and TRBJ2-7; 7 bases match TRBD1. Per germline, CDR1 SGHRS and CDR2 YFSETQ. This CDR3 has 13 residues. V lost 4 bases to trimming and J lost 3 bases; unmatched junction nucleotides: 4. The CDR3 DNA reads TGCGCCAGCAGCACGGGACAGCTCTACGAGCAGTACTTC. Translation: CASSTGQLYEQYF.

This clonotype has ten or more counts. The V and J genes are TRBV20-1 and TRBJ2-7; D is undetermined. The CDR3 is made up of 13 amino acids. V lost 0 bases to trimming and J lost 1 base, with 7 bases between them. Germline V CDR1 and CDR2: DFQATT, SNEGSKA (reference sequence). The CDR3 DNA is TGCAGTGCTAGAGATACGGAGTCCTACGAGCAGTACTTC. Residues: CSARDTESYEQYF.

This clonotype was recorded many times. The chain is built from TRBV10-3 and TRBJ1-4; 9 bases agree with TRBD1. The CDR3 loop spans 14 amino acids. V was clipped by 2 bases and J by 6 bases; unmatched bases: 1. Germline V gives CDR1 ENHRY, CDR2 SYGVKD. The CDR3 DNA reads TGTGCCATCAGTGAGCGGACAGGGGATGAAAAACTGTTTTTT. Amino acid sequence: CAISERTGDEKLFF.

This clonotype was found many times. The V and J genes are TRBV7-2 and TRBJ2-1; 7 nucleotides line up with TRBD2. The CDR3 is 15 residues long. V dropped 2 bases and J dropped 4; count of bases not matched to a gene: 5. The V gene's germline CDR1 is SGHTA and CDR2 FQGNSA. In DNA, the CDR3 is TGTGCCAGCAGCTTATCCCTAGCGGATTACAATGAGCAGTTCTTC. Translating gives CASSLSLADYNEQFF.

The chain recombines TRBV3-1 with TRBJ2-7, with 11 bases fitting TRBD2. J was trimmed by 2 bases and V by 4 bases; bases with no gene match: 10. The CDR3 covers 17 residues. In germline, CDR1 is LGHDT, CDR2 YNNKEL (reference sequence). The CDR3 coding sequence is TGTGCCAGCAGCCGATCAAAACTAGCGGGAGACCCCTACGAGCAGTACTTC. Translated: CASSRSKLAGDPYEQYF.

This clonotype was seen repeatedly, ten times or more. The chain joins TRBV7-3 to TRBJ2-2; D unclear. Looked up from germline, CDR1 is SGHTA and CDR2 is FQGTGA. The CDR3 contains 16 residues. Trimming took 0 bases from V and 3 from J, leaving 11 bases between them. This chain's CDR3 is CASSLTGRPDTGELFF. As DNA, the CDR3 is TGTGCCAGCAGCTTAACGGGCAGGCCCGACACCGGGGAGCTGTTTTTT.

This clonotype was found many times. This chain joins TRBV7-2 and TRBJ2-3; possibly TRBD1 for D (6 bases). Per germline, CDR1 SGHTA and CDR2 FQGNSA. This CDR3 has 18 residues. V was clipped by 1 base and J by 0 bases, with 17 bases between them. The CDR3 DNA follows: TGTGCCAGCAGCTTAGAAGGGGGACCGTTCTCTAGCACAGATACGCAGTATTTT. It specifies CASSLEGGPFSSTDTQYF.

This clonotype was seen repeatedly, ten times or more. As DNA, the CDR3 is TGTGCCAGCAGCTTCCCGACAGGGGAGCAGTTCTTC. The encoded protein is CASSFPTGEQFF. The chain employs TRBV7-3 and TRBJ2-1, with 7 bases aligning to TRBD1. V trimming: 3 bases; J trimming: 10 bases; junction bases outside the gene matches: 3. Germline values: CDR1 SGHTA, CDR2 FQGTGA. The CDR3 spans 12 residues.

This clonotype was seen repeatedly, ten times or more. The genes are TRBV7-3 and TRBJ2-1; D unclear. The length of the CDR3 is 15 residues. Germline-derived CDR1 and CDR2 are SGHTA and FQGTGA. Trimming stripped 1 base from V and 0 bases from J, with 7 bases between. CDR3 coding DNA: TGTGCCAGCAGCTTAAGAGCGCCCTCCTACAATGAGCAGTTCTTC. Protein: CASSLRAPSYNEQFF.

This clonotype came up a few times. The rearrangement uses TRBV29-1 and TRBJ1-5, with D possibly TRBD1 on 6 matching bases. Trimming removed 7 bases at V and 5 bases at J, with 18 bases between. The germline V gene has CDR1 SQVTM and CDR2 ANQGSEA. The CDR3 totals 14 residues. CDR3 region: CSAMTGVRDQPQHF. Written as DNA, the CDR3 is TGCAGCGCTATGACAGGAGTTAGGGATCAGCCCCAGCATTTT.

This clonotype was seen only a few times. The CDR3 loop reads CSVTGHLQETQYF. Written as DNA, the CDR3 is TGCAGCGTAACCGGACACCTCCAAGAGACCCAGTACTTC. The chain combines TRBV29-1 with TRBJ2-5; D possibly corresponds to TRBD1 (5 bases). Germline CDR1 and CDR2: SQVTM and ANQGSEA. The CDR3 extends over 13 amino acids. Trimming left V 6 bases short and J 1 base short, with 12 bases between.

The J gene is TRBJ2-7, the V gene TRBV6-1; D perhaps matches TRBD1 (6 bases). Deletions cut 3 bases from V and 2 bases from J, with 11 bases between. The CDR3 has 14 amino acids. Per germline, CDR1 MNHNS and CDR2 SASEGT. The CDR3 region is CASSEVGHPYEQYF. The CDR3 DNA sequence: TGTGCCAGCAGTGAGGTGGGACATCCCTACGAGCAGTACTTC.

This clonotype was seen repeatedly, ten times or more. The chain uses TRBV7-2 and TRBJ1-2, with 10 bases identical to TRBD1. The CDR3 runs 14 residues. The germline CDR1 and CDR2 sequences are SGHTA and FQGNSA. V dropped 5 bases and J dropped 7; count of bases not matched to a gene: 7. The CDR3 loop is CASSRDRGQGGYTF. DNA of the CDR3: TGTGCCAGCAGCCGAGACAGGGGGCAAGGTGGCTACACCTTC.

This clonotype appeared many times. The rearrangement links TRBV4-2 to TRBJ1-2, with D uncertain. This CDR3 spans 15 amino acids. V was cut by 0 bases and J by 0 bases, with 8 bases left in between. Germline-derived CDR1 and CDR2 are LGHNA and YNFKEQ. CDR3: CASSQESSSNYGYTF. As DNA, the CDR3 is TGTGCCAGCAGCCAAGAATCCAGTTCTAACTATGGCTACACCTTC.